Listed below are T cell receptor beta chains from one sample, sequenced in a study of blood T cell repertoires in COVID-19. Measured with immunoSEQ multiplex PCR; TCRdb has only the in-frame clones, and not every one. This table holds 150,000 to 200,000 clones, about nine tenths found once. The material sequenced was peripheral blood. These receptors were taken from a young man with COVID-19, enrolled during active disease. Both conserved end residues are part of each CDR3. A D gene is named only where the DNA matches it firmly. Only some rows state a clone size, as once, few, many or a class for expanded clones.

>-|TRBD1|TRBJ1-4|TRBV30
CAWSPQPGQGNEKLFF
TGTGCCTGGAGTCCCCAACCGGGACAGGGTAATGAAAAACTGTTTTTT
>once|TRBD2|TRBJ2-7|TRBV28
CASSLYRFNGDYYEQYF
TGTGCCAGCAGTTTATACAGATTCAACGGGGACTACTACGAGCAGTACTTC
>-|-|TRBJ1-1|TRBV6-5
CASSQGVWTEAFF
TGTGCCAGCAGCCAGGGCGTGTGGACTGAAGCTTTCTTT
>-|-|TRBJ1-2|TRBV19
CASNQGIPNYGYTF
TGTGCCAGTAATCAGGGCATCCCTAACTATGGCTACACCTTC
>-|TRBD1|TRBJ1-2|TRBV5-6
CASSFGTGIHYGYTF
TGTGCCAGCAGCTTCGGGACAGGGATCCACTATGGCTACACCTTC
>few|TRBD2|TRBJ2-7|TRBV28
CASSGTLTGTSNQQYF
TGTGCCAGCAGTGGGACCCTCACCGGGACTAGTAACCAGCAGTACTTC
>-|-|TRBJ1-3|TRBV21-1
CASSKRPRGTSGNTIYF
TGTGCCAGCAGCAAACGACCCAGGGGGACCTCTGGAAACACCATATATTTT
>once|-|TRBJ1-6|TRBV2
CASSGRGTSPLHF
TGTGCCAGCAGTGGAAGGGGGACTTCACCCCTCCACTTT
>-|TRBD1|TRBJ2-7|TRBV4-2
CASSQVGGQGRYF
TGTGCCAGCAGCCAAGTAGGGGGACAGGGGCGGTACTTC
>-|-|TRBJ1-4|TRBV4-1
CASSQAAGLFF
TGCGCCAGCAGCCAAGCCGCGGGTCTGTTTTTT
>-|-|TRBJ1-4|TRBV28
CASGSLWTVNEKLFF
TGTGCCAGCGGTAGTTTATGGACAGTGAATGAAAAACTGTTTTTT